Listed below are T cell receptor beta chains from one sample, sequenced in a study of cytomegalovirus exposure and HLA in healthy donors. TCRdb keeps only in-frame clones here, not all; method: immunoSEQ multiplex PCR. This sample has about 360,000 clones, with more than 80% found just once. Sequencing input: PBMCs. These receptors all come from a woman aged 18-29 years in good health and CMV-seronegative. The CDR3 runs from the conserved cysteine through the conserved F or W. Fields, in order: J gene, V gene, D gene, clone size, CDR3 DNA, CDR3 protein. D genes are given only for firm matches. Expanded clones get a size class; other rows say once, few or many, or leave the size out.

J gene: TRBJ2-7
V gene: TRBV6-6
D gene: TRBD2
clone size: -
CDR3 DNA: TGTGCCAGCAGTTACTCGGGGGGGGGAGTCTACGAGCAGTACTTC
CDR3 protein: CASSYSGGGVYEQYF

J gene: TRBJ2-3
V gene: TRBV9
D gene: -
clone size: -
CDR3 DNA: TGTGCCAGCAGCGTAGAACAGACGTTCACAGATACGCAGTATTTT
CDR3 protein: CASSVEQTFTDTQYF

J gene: TRBJ2-5
V gene: TRBV11-2
D gene: TRBD2
clone size: -
CDR3 DNA: TGTGCCAGCAGCTTATTAGGACTAGCGGGAGTCCAAGAGACCCAGTACTTC
CDR3 protein: CASSLLGLAGVQETQYF

J gene: TRBJ1-4
V gene: TRBV6-1
D gene: -
clone size: -
CDR3 DNA: TGTGCCAGCAGTGAAACGGGGGTTTGGGAAAAACTGTTTTTT
CDR3 protein: CASSETGVWEKLFF

J gene: TRBJ2-7
V gene: TRBV5-5
D gene: TRBD2
clone size: -
CDR3 DNA: TGTGCCAGCAGTTTCCTAGCGGCGCCCTACGAGCAGTACTTC
CDR3 protein: CASSFLAAPYEQYF

J gene: TRBJ2-7
V gene: TRBV28
D gene: TRBD2
clone size: -
CDR3 DNA: TGTGCCAGCAGTTTCCTATTCCGGGGAGGGTCCTACGAGCAGTACTTC
CDR3 protein: CASSFLFRGGSYEQYF

J gene: TRBJ1-1
V gene: TRBV18
D gene: -
clone size: -
CDR3 DNA: TGTGCCAGCTCACCACTAGACTCCAGTGAAGCTTTCTTT
CDR3 protein: CASSPLDSSEAFF

J gene: TRBJ2-5
V gene: TRBV7-9
D gene: TRBD1
clone size: -
CDR3 DNA: TGTGCCAGCAGCAAGGACAGGGTCCATGAGACCCAGTACTTC
CDR3 protein: CASSKDRVHETQYF

J gene: TRBJ1-6
V gene: TRBV6-6
D gene: -
clone size: -
CDR3 DNA: TGTGCCAGCAGTTACGTCCAGGGTAGTAATTCACCCCTCCACTTT
CDR3 protein: CASSYVQGSNSPLHF

J gene: TRBJ2-5
V gene: TRBV18
D gene: -
clone size: -
CDR3 DNA: TGTGCCAGCTCACCACCGTTAAGCCCCGTAGAGACCCAGTACTTC
CDR3 protein: CASSPPLSPVETQYF

J gene: TRBJ2-2
V gene: TRBV27
D gene: -
clone size: -
CDR3 DNA: TGTGCCAGCAGTCAAGAAGGACAGCAAACCGGGGAGCTGTTTTTT
CDR3 protein: CASSQEGQQTGELFF

J gene: TRBJ1-2
V gene: TRBV6-5
D gene: -
clone size: -
CDR3 DNA: TGTGCCAGCAGTACAACAGGGAAGGGCTACACCTTC
CDR3 protein: CASSTTGKGYTF

J gene: TRBJ1-2
V gene: TRBV7-2
D gene: -
clone size: -
CDR3 DNA: TGTGCCAGCAGCTTAATGACGGGGGGTGGCTACACCTTC
CDR3 protein: CASSLMTGGGYTF

J gene: TRBJ2-3
V gene: TRBV7-7
D gene: -
clone size: once
CDR3 DNA: TGTGCCAGCAGCTTAGGTCTAGCGAGGGACGCAGATACGCAGTATTTT
CDR3 protein: CASSLGLARDADTQYF

J gene: TRBJ2-7
V gene: TRBV7-8
D gene: TRBD1
clone size: -
CDR3 DNA: TGTGCCAGCAGCTCACGACAGGGGGCGAGGGGTGAGCAGTACTTC
CDR3 protein: CASSSRQGARGEQYF

J gene: TRBJ2-2
V gene: TRBV27
D gene: TRBD2
clone size: -
CDR3 DNA: TGTGCCAGCACCTTACTAGCGTTGTCCACCGGGGAGCTGTTTTTT
CDR3 protein: CASTLLALSTGELFF

J gene: TRBJ1-2
V gene: TRBV7-2
D gene: TRBD1
clone size: -
CDR3 DNA: TGTGCCAGCAGCTTAGCGATGACAGGGGACTATGGCTACACCTTC
CDR3 protein: CASSLAMTGDYGYTF

J gene: TRBJ2-5
V gene: TRBV7-8
D gene: TRBD2
clone size: -
CDR3 DNA: TGTGCCAGCAGCTCTAGCGGGGGGGCATCAGAGACCCAGTACTTC
CDR3 protein: CASSSSGGASETQYF

J gene: TRBJ1-1
V gene: TRBV15
D gene: -
clone size: -
CDR3 DNA: TGTGCCACCAGCAATGAGCTCCTGATCGTTGAAGCTTTCTTT
CDR3 protein: CATSNELLIVEAFF

J gene: TRBJ1-5
V gene: TRBV4-1
D gene: -
clone size: -
CDR3 DNA: TGCGCCAGCAGCCAAGTGCGGGGGATTAGCAATCAGCCCCAGCATTTT
CDR3 protein: CASSQVRGISNQPQHF

J gene: TRBJ2-5
V gene: TRBV4-1
D gene: TRBD2
clone size: -
CDR3 DNA: TGCGCCAGCAGCCAAAAGCCCGAGACTAGCGGGAGGGCCAGAGAGACCCAGTACTTC
CDR3 protein: CASSQKPETSGRARETQYF

J gene: TRBJ1-2
V gene: TRBV25-1
D gene: TRBD1
clone size: -
CDR3 DNA: TGTGCCAGCAGTGAAACAGGGGTTGGGTATGGCTACACCTTC
CDR3 protein: CASSETGVGYGYTF

J gene: TRBJ1-4
V gene: TRBV11-2
D gene: -
clone size: -
CDR3 DNA: TGTGCCAGCAGCTACGGGGGGGAACTGTTTTTT
CDR3 protein: CASSYGGELFF

J gene: TRBJ2-5
V gene: TRBV18
D gene: TRBD2
clone size: -
CDR3 DNA: TGTGCCAGCTCACCAAGACGGGAGGGAGAAGAGACCCAGTACTTC
CDR3 protein: CASSPRREGEETQYF

J gene: TRBJ2-7
V gene: TRBV7-8
D gene: TRBD2
clone size: -
CDR3 DNA: TGTGCCAGCAGCGGGACTAGCGGGAGTTACGAGCAGTACTTC
CDR3 protein: CASSGTSGSYEQYF

J gene: TRBJ2-3
V gene: TRBV27
D gene: TRBD2
clone size: -
CDR3 DNA: TGTGCCAGCAGTTTATGGTGGGAGGGCCCCACAGATACGCAGTATTTT
CDR3 protein: CASSLWWEGPTDTQYF

J gene: TRBJ1-1
V gene: TRBV12-5
D gene: -
clone size: -
CDR3 DNA: TGTGCTAGTGGTTTGGGGCGGGGAACTGAAGCTTTCTTT
CDR3 protein: CASGLGRGTEAFF

J gene: TRBJ2-7
V gene: TRBV5-1
D gene: TRBD2
clone size: -
CDR3 DNA: TGCGCCAGCAGCAGAGAATCGAGGCTGACTAGCGGGAGTTCAGACGAGCAGTACTTC
CDR3 protein: CASSRESRLTSGSSDEQYF

J gene: TRBJ2-1
V gene: TRBV7-8
D gene: TRBD1
clone size: -
CDR3 DNA: TGTGCCAGCAGCTTAACAGGGACAGGGGTTTACCCCTACAATGAGCAGTTCTTC
CDR3 protein: CASSLTGTGVYPYNEQFF

J gene: TRBJ2-2
V gene: TRBV1
D gene: -
clone size: -
CDR3 DNA: TGCACCAGCAGCCGGGGTAGCGGGGAAATCTCAGGGCGCACCGGGGAGCTGTTTTTT
CDR3 protein: CTSSRGSGEISGRTGELFF

J gene: TRBJ2-5
V gene: TRBV29-1
D gene: TRBD1
clone size: -
CDR3 DNA: TGCAGCGTTGACAGGTTCGGGACAGTAGAGACCCAGTACTTC
CDR3 protein: CSVDRFGTVETQYF

J gene: TRBJ1-3
V gene: TRBV14
D gene: -
clone size: -
CDR3 DNA: TGTGCCAGCAGCCAAGAACTTACTGGAAACACCATATATTTT
CDR3 protein: CASSQELTGNTIYF

J gene: TRBJ1-2
V gene: TRBV5-1
D gene: -
clone size: -
CDR3 DNA: TGCGCCAGCAGCTACCAGGGGATTGACTCTAGAGATCATGGCTACACCTTC
CDR3 protein: CASSYQGIDSRDHGYTF

J gene: TRBJ1-1
V gene: TRBV7-9
D gene: -
clone size: -
CDR3 DNA: TGTGCCAGCAGCTTAGGACAGAGTGAAGCTTTCTTT
CDR3 protein: CASSLGQSEAFF

J gene: TRBJ2-7
V gene: TRBV27
D gene: -
clone size: few
CDR3 DNA: TGTGCCAGCAGAGGGGCCTACGAGCAGTACTTC
CDR3 protein: CASRGAYEQYF

J gene: TRBJ2-7
V gene: TRBV7-8
D gene: -
clone size: -
CDR3 DNA: TGTGCCAGCAGCTTCCGCGGGGGACAAAACGAGCAGTACTTC
CDR3 protein: CASSFRGGQNEQYF

J gene: TRBJ2-7
V gene: TRBV6-6
D gene: -
clone size: -
CDR3 DNA: TGTGCCAGCAGTTACTCCGCGTCCTCCTACGAGCAGTACTTC
CDR3 protein: CASSYSASSYEQYF

J gene: TRBJ1-6
V gene: TRBV2
D gene: TRBD1
clone size: -
CDR3 DNA: TGTGCCAGCAGTGGGGGCATGGGACAGGGCCCCAATTCACCCCTCCACTTT
CDR3 protein: CASSGGMGQGPNSPLHF

J gene: TRBJ2-1
V gene: TRBV7-9
D gene: TRBD2
clone size: -
CDR3 DNA: TGTGCCAGCAGCTTGGGGACTAGCGGGAATAATGAGCAGTTCTTC
CDR3 protein: CASSLGTSGNNEQFF

J gene: TRBJ1-4
V gene: TRBV6-5
D gene: -
clone size: -
CDR3 DNA: TGTGCCACAGGGCGTTGGACTAATCTAGAAAAACTGTTTTTT
CDR3 protein: CATGRWTNLEKLFF

J gene: TRBJ2-7
V gene: TRBV15
D gene: TRBD1
clone size: -
CDR3 DNA: TGTGCCACCAGCAGGGGGGGACAGGGGGTATACTCCTACGAGCAGTACTTC
CDR3 protein: CATSRGGQGVYSYEQYF

J gene: TRBJ2-2
V gene: TRBV5-5
D gene: TRBD1
clone size: -
CDR3 DNA: TGTGCCAGCAGCGCGATTGGGGACAGTTTAACCGGGGAGCTGTTTTTT
CDR3 protein: CASSAIGDSLTGELFF

J gene: TRBJ2-3
V gene: TRBV27
D gene: TRBD2
clone size: -
CDR3 DNA: TGTGCCAGCAGTCCCGGGACTAGCGGGGTCACAGATACGCAGTATTTT
CDR3 protein: CASSPGTSGVTDTQYF

J gene: TRBJ2-7
V gene: TRBV28
D gene: TRBD1
clone size: -
CDR3 DNA: TGTGCCAGCAGTTCACACAGGGGGGCCGGGTACGAGCAGTACTTC
CDR3 protein: CASSSHRGAGYEQYF

J gene: TRBJ2-6
V gene: TRBV5-1
D gene: -
clone size: -
CDR3 DNA: TGCGCCAGCAGCCCTTACACGATCTCTGGGGCCAACGTCCTGACTTTC
CDR3 protein: CASSPYTISGANVLTF

J gene: TRBJ2-1
V gene: TRBV6-1
D gene: -
clone size: -
CDR3 DNA: TGTGCCAGCAGTTACGGGGTAGAGCAGTTCTTC
CDR3 protein: CASSYGVEQFF

J gene: TRBJ1-5
V gene: TRBV7-2
D gene: -
clone size: -
CDR3 DNA: TGTGCCAGCAGCTCAGGACAGACCCAGCCCCAGCATTTT
CDR3 protein: CASSSGQTQPQHF

J gene: TRBJ1-2
V gene: TRBV7-9
D gene: -
clone size: few
CDR3 DNA: TGTGCCAGCAGCTTAGGAGTAGTGGGGCCCGCTAACTATGGCTACACCTTC
CDR3 protein: CASSLGVVGPANYGYTF

J gene: TRBJ2-1
V gene: TRBV27
D gene: TRBD2
clone size: -
CDR3 DNA: TGTGCCAGCAGTTATAGCGGGAGGCCTGGGGATGAGCAGTTCTTC
CDR3 protein: CASSYSGRPGDEQFF

J gene: TRBJ2-1
V gene: TRBV7-9
D gene: TRBD2
clone size: -
CDR3 DNA: TGTGCCAGCAGCCCGCCTGTCGCGGGAGGTAAGAATGAGCAGTTCTTC
CDR3 protein: CASSPPVAGGKNEQFF

J gene: TRBJ1-6
V gene: TRBV25-1
D gene: -
clone size: few
CDR3 DNA: TGTGCCAGCAGTGATACAGGGAAAACTTCACCCCTCCACTTT
CDR3 protein: CASSDTGKTSPLHF

J gene: TRBJ2-6
V gene: TRBV6-6
D gene: -
clone size: -
CDR3 DNA: TGTGCCAGCAGTTACACCCGGGACAGGGCCAACGTCCTGACTTTC
CDR3 protein: CASSYTRDRANVLTF